The clone carrying this T cell receptor (beta chain) was counted ten times or more. The antigen remains unidentified. The sample comes from a study of T cells in Graves' hyperthyroidism and ophthalmopathy. From RNA transcripts, TCR beta CDR3 regions were amplified. Primed by the HTBI set, a first-round RT-PCR was run on the TCR CDR3. TCRdb reprocessed the multiplex PCR reads with MiXCR, giving one entry per CDR3 protein. The table has 300,000 to 450,000 distinct CDR3 sequences, less than 20% seen once. CDR3 length equals 14 residues. Trimming removed 0 bases from V and 0 bases from J; junction bases left unmatched: 2. Looked up from germline, CDR1 is SQVTM and CDR2 is ANQGSEA. Disease lasting under 3 months, a NOSPECS grade of at least 4, and a Clinical Activity Score of at least 3 were features of the ophthalmopathy patients. Used for diagnoses were clinical symptoms, serum thyroxine and TRAb, thyroid ultrasound and orbital computed tomography.

Regarding the study as a whole: Separation of ophthalmopathy from stable hyperthyroidism was achieved by a 13 V-J model. Blood also contained most expanded thyroid clonotypes above 0.001.

This receptor was identified in a man younger than 35 with Graves' ophthalmopathy. The specimen sequenced was blood. This chain links TRBV29-1 with TRBJ2-7; 7 bases line up with TRBD1. The CDR3 here is CSVEDPGGSYEQYF. CDR3 bases: TGCAGCGTTGAAGATCCAGGGGGCTCCTACGAGCAGTACTTC.